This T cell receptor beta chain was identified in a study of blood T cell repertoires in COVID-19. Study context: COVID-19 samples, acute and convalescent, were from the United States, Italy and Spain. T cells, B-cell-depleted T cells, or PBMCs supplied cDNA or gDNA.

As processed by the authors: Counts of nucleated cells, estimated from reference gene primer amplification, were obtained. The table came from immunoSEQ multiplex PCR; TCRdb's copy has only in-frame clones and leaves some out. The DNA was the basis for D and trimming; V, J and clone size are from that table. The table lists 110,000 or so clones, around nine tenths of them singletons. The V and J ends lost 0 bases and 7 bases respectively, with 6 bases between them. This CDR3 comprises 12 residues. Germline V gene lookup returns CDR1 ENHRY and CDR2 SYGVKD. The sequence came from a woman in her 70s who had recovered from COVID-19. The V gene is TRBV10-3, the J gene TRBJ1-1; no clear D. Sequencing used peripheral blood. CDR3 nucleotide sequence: TGTGCCATCAGTGAGTCGGCTAGTGAAGCTTTCTTT. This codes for CAISESASEAFF.